Reported below is one T cell receptor (beta chain). Its antigen is not known. The data belong to a study of T cell clonotyping in hematopoietic cell transplantation. General study findings and limits: Recipient TCR diversity dropped after transplant; expanded clonotypes rose from day 30 to 180.

The assay was immunoSEQ multiplex PCR, and TCRdb's table has in-frame clones only and misses some. The sample records tens of thousands of clones, about 95% being singletons. This receptor was identified in a woman in her 50s in good health. Some clones in this sample may be carry-over from other donors' samples. Sequenced: peripheral blood mononuclear cells.

CDR3 DNA sequence: TGTGCCAGCAGGAACACTGAAGCTTTCTTT. Its protein is CASRNTEAFF. The chain joins TRBV6-1 to TRBJ1-1; D call uncertain. The CDR3 runs 10 residues. The germline gives CDR1 MNHNS, CDR2 SASEGT. The V end was cut by 6 bases, the J end by 1 base, with 0 bases between.